Listed below are T cell receptor beta chains from one sample, sequenced in a study of blood T cell repertoires in COVID-19. Using immunoSEQ multiplex PCR, the repertoire was profiled, and TCRdb retains in-frame clones only, with some absent. The repertoire includes approximately 73,000 clones, about 89% of them detected once, and 1.9% sits in the top ten. Specimen: peripheral blood. Every receptor here comes from an older woman with acute or convalescent COVID-19. Each CDR3 is given with its conserved first and last residue. The order of the fields is clone size, J gene, D gene, V gene, CDR3 protein, CDR3 DNA. The D gene is left open where the match is weak. The listing skips clone size in some rows; elsewhere it reads once, few, many or a size class.

size: NA; J: TRBJ2-2; D: NA; V: TRBV15; CDR3: CATSRPQTEAGWVAGELFF; DNA: TGTGCCACCAGCAGACCACAAACAGAGGCGGGATGGGTTGCCGGGGAGCTGTTTTTT
size: NA; J: TRBJ2-7; D: NA; V: TRBV7-2; CDR3: CASGSWDGSSYEQYF; DNA: TGTGCCAGTGGATCTTGGGACGGGAGTAGCTACGAGCAGTACTTC
size: NA; J: TRBJ1-5; D: NA; V: TRBV28; CDR3: CASSQPSGLAGQPQHF; DNA: TGTGCCAGCAGCCAACCCTCAGGATTAGCGGGTCAGCCCCAGCATTTT
size: NA; J: TRBJ1-4; D: TRBD1; V: TRBV10-3; CDR3: CAIGTADEKLFF; DNA: TGTGCCATCGGGACAGCCGATGAAAAACTGTTTTTT
size: NA; J: TRBJ2-7; D: TRBD2; V: TRBV7-9; CDR3: CASSFRLAIEQYF; DNA: TGTGCCAGCAGCTTTCGACTAGCGATAGAGCAGTACTTC
size: few; J: TRBJ1-4; D: NA; V: TRBV29-1; CDR3: CSVAGLEATNEKLFF; DNA: TGCAGCGTTGCAGGACTCGAAGCAACTAATGAAAAACTGTTTTTT
size: NA; J: TRBJ2-2; D: NA; V: TRBV28; CDR3: CASSPSGTGELFF; DNA: TGTGCCAGCAGTCCAAGCGGCACCGGGGAGCTGTTTTTT
size: once; J: TRBJ1-4; D: NA; V: TRBV3-1/TRBV3-2; CDR3: CASNRVNEKLFF; DNA: TGTGCCAGCAACAGGGTAAACGAAAAACTGTTTTTT
size: NA; J: TRBJ1-2; D: NA; V: TRBV5-6; CDR3: CASSLAGGAHYGYTF; DNA: TGTGCCAGCAGCTTGGCGGGGGGCGCCCACTATGGCTACACCTTC
size: NA; J: TRBJ1-2; D: NA; V: TRBV6-2/TRBV6-3; CDR3: CASSEVGRGFFGYTF; DNA: TGTGCCAGCAGTGAGGTCGGGAGGGGCTTTTTCGGCTACACCTTC
size: NA; J: TRBJ2-3; D: TRBD2; V: TRBV3-1/TRBV3-2; CDR3: CASSRLAGGGLTDTQYF; DNA: TGTGCCAGCAGCCGTCTAGCGGGGGGCGGGCTCACAGATACGCAGTATTTT
size: NA; J: TRBJ2-5; D: NA; V: TRBV4-2; CDR3: CASSDIRDYQETQYF; DNA: TGTGCCAGCAGCGATATCCGGGACTACCAAGAGACCCAGTACTTC
size: NA; J: TRBJ1-5; D: NA; V: TRBV6-5; CDR3: CASSLTVGHNQPQHF; DNA: TGTGCCAGCAGCCTAACGGTGGGGCACAATCAGCCCCAGCATTTT
size: NA; J: TRBJ2-7; D: TRBD2; V: TRBV3-1/TRBV3-2; CDR3: CASSLSLPSGGHYEQYF; DNA: TGTGCCAGCAGCCTCAGTCTTCCTAGCGGGGGGCACTACGAGCAGTACTTC
size: NA; J: TRBJ1-5; D: NA; V: TRBV7-9; CDR3: CASSRDSRPQHF; DNA: TGTGCCAGCAGCCGGGATAGTCGGCCCCAGCATTTT
size: NA; J: TRBJ2-2; D: NA; V: TRBV7-3; CDR3: CASSSTGELFF; DNA: TGTGCCAGCAGCTCTACCGGGGAGCTGTTTTTT
size: NA; J: TRBJ1-5; D: TRBD1; V: TRBV7-2; CDR3: CASSATGISNQPQHF; DNA: TGTGCCAGCAGCGCGACAGGGATTAGCAATCAGCCCCAGCATTTT
size: once; J: TRBJ2-1; D: NA; V: TRBV29-1; CDR3: CSVDLAYNEQFF; DNA: TGCAGCGTTGACCTAGCCTACAATGAGCAGTTCTTC
size: NA; J: TRBJ2-7; D: TRBD1; V: TRBV29-1; CDR3: CSVVGQGAYEQYF; DNA: TGCAGCGTTGTCGGACAGGGCGCCTACGAGCAGTACTTC
size: NA; J: TRBJ2-7; D: NA; V: TRBV5-1; CDR3: CASSLRRESSYEQYF; DNA: TGCGCCAGCAGCTTGAGGCGGGAAAGCTCCTACGAGCAGTACTTC
size: NA; J: TRBJ2-7; D: NA; V: TRBV28; CDR3: CASRYQGYEQYF; DNA: TGTGCCAGCAGGTATCAGGGTTACGAGCAGTACTTC
size: NA; J: TRBJ2-1; D: TRBD1; V: TRBV5-8; CDR3: CASSRDLGQGQFF; DNA: TGTGCCAGCAGCAGAGATTTGGGACAGGGGCAGTTCTTC
size: NA; J: TRBJ2-2; D: TRBD2; V: TRBV19; CDR3: CASIGLAGTGELFF; DNA: TGTGCCAGTATAGGTCTAGCGGGGACCGGGGAGCTGTTTTTT
size: NA; J: TRBJ1-6; D: NA; V: TRBV27; CDR3: CASSLSMGGFSPLHF; DNA: TGTGCCAGCAGTTTATCGATGGGAGGGTTTTCACCCCTCCACTTT
size: NA; J: TRBJ1-2; D: NA; V: TRBV19; CDR3: CASSPTPAGSYGYTF; DNA: TGTGCCAGTAGTCCCACCCCCGCGGGATCCTATGGCTACACCTTC
size: NA; J: TRBJ2-2; D: NA; V: TRBV28; CDR3: CASSYLQEPTGELFF; DNA: TGTGCCAGCAGTTATCTACAGGAACCCACCGGGGAGCTGTTTTTT
size: NA; J: TRBJ1-5; D: NA; V: TRBV6-5; CDR3: CASSYPQQGNQPQHF; DNA: TGTGCCAGCAGTTACCCCCAACAGGGTAATCAGCCCCAGCATTTT
size: few; J: TRBJ1-2; D: TRBD1; V: TRBV12-3/TRBV12-4; CDR3: CASTERLEGAGTF; DNA: TGTGCCAGCACCGAAAGGTTGGAGGGGGCCGGGACCTTC
size: once; J: TRBJ2-2; D: TRBD2; V: TRBV6-5; CDR3: CAREGLAVNTGELFF; DNA: TGTGCCAGAGAGGGACTAGCGGTTAACACCGGGGAGCTGTTTTTT
size: NA; J: TRBJ2-3; D: TRBD2; V: TRBV11-3; CDR3: CASSPSSGRGHTQYF; DNA: TGTGCCAGCAGCCCCTCTAGCGGGAGGGGTCATACGCAGTATTTT
size: NA; J: TRBJ1-3; D: NA; V: TRBV2; CDR3: CASRATGSGNTIYF; DNA: TGTGCCAGCAGGGCGACAGGATCTGGAAACACCATATATTTT
size: NA; J: TRBJ1-6; D: TRBD1; V: TRBV5-5; CDR3: CASSLRTGSDSPLHF; DNA: TGTGCCAGCAGCTTAAGGACAGGGTCGGATTCACCCCTCCACTTT
size: NA; J: TRBJ2-3; D: TRBD2; V: TRBV7-2; CDR3: CASSPRGGFGTDTQYF; DNA: TGTGCCAGCAGCCCCCGGGGGGGGTTCGGCACAGATACGCAGTATTTT
size: NA; J: TRBJ2-2; D: NA; V: TRBV6-4; CDR3: CASSVSWRRLFF; DNA: TGTGCCAGCAGTGTGTCGTGGAGGAGGCTGTTTTTT
size: NA; J: TRBJ1-1; D: NA; V: TRBV5-1; CDR3: CASSLGQGSNTEAFF; DNA: TGCGCCAGCAGCTTGGGGCAGGGGTCGAACACTGAAGCTTTCTTT
size: NA; J: TRBJ1-6; D: NA; V: TRBV5-5; CDR3: CASSRGEGGDSPLHF; DNA: TGTGCCAGCAGCCGAGGCGAGGGCGGAGACTCACCCCTCCACTTT
size: NA; J: TRBJ1-2; D: NA; V: TRBV6-5; CDR3: CASSHGDDSNYGYTF; DNA: TGTGCCAGCAGTCATGGGGATGACAGTAACTATGGCTACACCTTC
size: NA; J: TRBJ1-3; D: NA; V: TRBV18; CDR3: CASSPPVGTEGNTIYF; DNA: TGTGCCAGCTCACCACCGGTCGGGACGGAGGGGAACACCATATATTTT
size: NA; J: TRBJ1-1; D: TRBD1; V: TRBV10-3; CDR3: CAISRGQAVNTEAFF; DNA: TGTGCCATCAGTCGCGGACAGGCCGTGAACACTGAAGCTTTCTTT
size: NA; J: TRBJ2-7; D: NA; V: TRBV28; CDR3: CASRLTDYEQYF; DNA: TGTGCCAGCAGGCTGACAGACTACGAGCAGTACTTC